Listed below are T cell receptor beta chains from one sample, sequenced in a study of T cells after yellow fever vaccination. TCRdb reprocessed the 5' RACE reads with MiXCR, giving one entry per CDR3 protein. Of about 350,000 distinct CDR3 sequences detected, 4.1% appear once; the ten largest clones hold 20% to 25%. The sequenced sample was PBMCs, obtained 5 days after the yellow fever booster vaccination. The receptor source for this set is a man aged 18 to 30 who received the YFV17D yellow fever vaccine. Each CDR3 is given with its conserved first and last residue.

v_gene: TRBV7-3
CDR3aa: CASSLSQPTDTQYF

v_gene: TRBV6-5
CDR3aa: CASSPGFGRANYGYTF

v_gene: TRBV6-5
CDR3aa: CASSYTIADTQYF

v_gene: TRBV4-3
CDR3aa: CASSQYPGQGFNYAGELFF

v_gene: TRBV18
CDR3aa: CASSHGTINTGELFF

v_gene: TRBV29-1
CDR3aa: CSVVRDRANSPLHF

v_gene: TRBV4-3
CDR3aa: CASSQSLAGMNTGELFF

v_gene: TRBV4-1
CDR3aa: CASRLDTPNTEAFF

v_gene: TRBV18
CDR3aa: CASSPAPATEAFF

v_gene: TRBV7-2
CDR3aa: CASSRQGTKNIQYF

v_gene: TRBV6-5
CDR3aa: CASSYWRGNTEAFF

v_gene: TRBV19
CDR3aa: CASSLLLAGGSPTYNEQFF

v_gene: TRBV4-1
CDR3aa: CASSQMDIGNTIYF

v_gene: TRBV10-3
CDR3aa: CAISEGTAETQYF

v_gene: TRBV28
CDR3aa: CASRPPGQTSTDTQYF

v_gene: TRBV20-1
CDR3aa: CSARRREETQYF

v_gene: TRBV4-2
CDR3aa: CASSQVETTETQYF

v_gene: TRBV24-1
CDR3aa: CATSDLTSGGETQYF

v_gene: TRBV5-6
CDR3aa: CASSWPQGTQYF

v_gene: TRBV5-6
CDR3aa: CASSLGVMNTEAFF

v_gene: TRBV5-1
CDR3aa: CASSLTGPLETQYF

v_gene: TRBV7-9
CDR3aa: CASSLTTSVDTQYF

v_gene: TRBV2
CDR3aa: CASSEALMGRTEAFF

v_gene: TRBV7-9
CDR3aa: CASSPNRLGTDTQYF

v_gene: TRBV10-3
CDR3aa: CAISESTQGTNTEAFF

v_gene: TRBV15
CDR3aa: CATTRDPVSEKLFF

v_gene: TRBV5-5
CDR3aa: CASSLGFGWKETQYF

v_gene: TRBV12-3/TRBV12-4
CDR3aa: CASSPRRGVIYEQYF

v_gene: TRBV6-6
CDR3aa: CAVSLGRYYEQYF

v_gene: TRBV7-2
CDR3aa: CASSPRQGKGNQPQHF

v_gene: TRBV7-2
CDR3aa: CASSLAFTAANYGYTF

v_gene: TRBV10-3
CDR3aa: CAISADGGRGSTDTQYF

v_gene: TRBV29-1
CDR3aa: CSVEDPGLGYEQFF

v_gene: TRBV12-3/TRBV12-4
CDR3aa: CASTIFGELFF

v_gene: TRBV5-6
CDR3aa: CASSSGGGTIGYTF

v_gene: TRBV2
CDR3aa: CASAGQGVDTQYF

v_gene: TRBV5-1
CDR3aa: CASSSGTVAYNEQFF

v_gene: TRBV6-5
CDR3aa: CASRARTGTEAFF

v_gene: TRBV6-5
CDR3aa: CASSSTRGPGSSTGELFF

v_gene: TRBV9
CDR3aa: CASSWFRGELFF

v_gene: TRBV4-1
CDR3aa: CASSHVLGGNQPQHF

v_gene: TRBV7-6
CDR3aa: CASSLAGQGTGELFF

v_gene: TRBV24-1
CDR3aa: CATSDTLAGGPDTQYF

v_gene: TRBV7-8
CDR3aa: CASSPMGEQFF

v_gene: TRBV7-9
CDR3aa: CASSLPGRTNEKLFF